The rows below give T cell receptor beta chains drawn from one sample of a study of shared clonotypes between healthy human individuals. The repertoire was sequenced with immunoSEQ multiplex PCR; TCRdb's copy has only in-frame clones and lacks some. Of about 320,000 clones in the sample, more than 75% were seen once. Sequenced: memory CD8+ T cells sorted from blood. These receptors were obtained from a man younger than 35 in good health. CDR3s include the opening cysteine and the closing phenylalanine or tryptophan. D genes are given only for firm matches. Clone size is stated in some rows and not others, as once, few, many or a class when expanded.

J	D	V	size	CDR3	DNA
TRBJ2-7	TRBD1	TRBV5-6	NA	CASSLGGQAFGF	TGTGCCAGCAGCTTGGGGGGACAGGCGTTCGGCTTC
TRBJ1-5	NA	TRBV28	NA	CASRPLTGTDSNQPQHF	TGTGCCAGCAGGCCGCTCACAGGGACCGATAGCAATCAGCCCCAGCATTTT
TRBJ2-7	TRBD2	TRBV10-2	NA	CASSDPSGIAGPYEQYF	TGCGCCAGCAGTGACCCATCAGGAATAGCGGGGCCCTACGAGCAGTACTTC
TRBJ1-3	NA	TRBV6-1	once	CASSEVGSTGNTIYF	TGTGCCAGCAGTGAAGTAGGGAGCACTGGAAACACCATATATTTT
TRBJ2-1	NA	TRBV4-1	NA	CASSQGGGAGTTEQFF	TGCGCCAGCAGCCAAGGTGGCGGGGCGGGCACGACTGAGCAGTTCTTC
TRBJ2-7	NA	TRBV9	NA	CASSPGGRPYEQYF	TGTGCCAGCAGCCCCGGGGGCCGTCCCTACGAGCAGTACTTC
TRBJ2-7	NA	TRBV18	NA	CASSPPDSPEAYEQYF	TGTGCCAGCTCACCACCCGACTCCCCGGAGGCCTACGAGCAGTACTTC
TRBJ2-1	NA	TRBV7-3	NA	CASSEQWAYPYNEQFF	TGTGCCAGCAGCGAACAGTGGGCTTACCCCTACAATGAGCAGTTCTTC
TRBJ2-4	NA	TRBV27	NA	CASSGSFGAKNIQYF	TGTGCCAGCAGTGGATCGTTCGGGGCCAAAAACATTCAGTACTTC
TRBJ2-7	NA	TRBV9	NA	CASSVGLSGSYEQYF	TGTGCCAGCAGCGTCGGGCTCAGCGGGTCCTACGAGCAGTACTTC
TRBJ2-1	NA	TRBV9	once	CASSVGGDNEQFF	TGTGCCAGCAGCGTAGGGGGAGACAATGAGCAGTTCTTC
TRBJ2-7	NA	TRBV7-8	NA	CASSSGPDEQYF	TGTGCCAGCAGCTCTGGCCCGGACGAGCAGTACTTC
TRBJ2-1	TRBD2	TRBV19	NA	CASTGGRSYNEQFF	TGTGCCAGTACTGGCGGGAGGTCCTACAATGAGCAGTTCTTC
TRBJ2-5	NA	TRBV2	NA	CALEYRAETQYF	TGTGCCCTAGAGTACAGGGCGGAGACCCAGTACTTC
TRBJ1-1	NA	TRBV4-1	NA	CASSQAFRTPTWRTEAFF	TGCGCCAGCAGCCAAGCCTTTCGGACCCCAACTTGGCGCACTGAAGCTTTCTTT
TRBJ1-1	NA	TRBV2	NA	CASGLRNTEAFF	TGTGCCAGCGGTTTGCGGAACACTGAAGCTTTCTTT
TRBJ2-7	TRBD1	TRBV5-1	NA	CASAIGTGGFYEQYF	TGCGCCAGCGCCATCGGGACAGGGGGTTTCTACGAGCAGTACTTC
TRBJ2-1	TRBD2	TRBV6-5	NA	CASRDLAGGGHEQFF	TGTGCCAGCAGAGATCTAGCGGGGGGAGGGCATGAGCAGTTCTTC
TRBJ2-1	NA	TRBV7-8	once	CASSPPERSSYNEQFF	TGTGCCAGCAGCCCCCCGGAGAGAAGTTCCTACAATGAGCAGTTCTTC
TRBJ2-2	NA	TRBV2	NA	CASSITSTGELFF	TGTGCCAGCAGTATAACAAGCACCGGGGAGCTGTTTTTT
TRBJ2-7	NA	TRBV4-3	NA	CASSQEVSELYEQYF	TGCGCCAGCAGCCAAGAAGTCTCAGAACTCTACGAGCAGTACTTC
TRBJ1-2	NA	TRBV9	NA	CASSLPGGRDNYGYTF	TGTGCCAGCAGCCTACCGGGAGGCAGAGATAACTATGGCTACACCTTC
TRBJ2-1	TRBD2	TRBV5-1	NA	CASSFHRLAVPYNEQFF	TGCGCCAGCAGCTTTCATAGACTAGCGGTCCCATACAATGAGCAGTTCTTC
TRBJ1-5	NA	TRBV30	NA	CAWTPLEGVPGIQPQHF	TGTGCCTGGACCCCGCTTGAGGGGGTACCGGGAATTCAGCCCCAGCATTTT
TRBJ2-3	NA	TRBV4-3	NA	CASSPSWGLQGTSTDTQYF	TGCGCCAGCAGCCCGTCCTGGGGCTTACAGGGAACAAGCACAGATACGCAGTATTTT
TRBJ2-6	TRBD1	TRBV27	NA	CASNPAGGHSGANVLTF	TGTGCCAGCAACCCGGCAGGGGGCCACTCTGGGGCCAACGTCCTGACTTTC
TRBJ2-3	NA	TRBV29-1	NA	CSAIVVGPDTQYF	TGCAGCGCCATCGTGGTGGGCCCAGATACGCAGTATTTT